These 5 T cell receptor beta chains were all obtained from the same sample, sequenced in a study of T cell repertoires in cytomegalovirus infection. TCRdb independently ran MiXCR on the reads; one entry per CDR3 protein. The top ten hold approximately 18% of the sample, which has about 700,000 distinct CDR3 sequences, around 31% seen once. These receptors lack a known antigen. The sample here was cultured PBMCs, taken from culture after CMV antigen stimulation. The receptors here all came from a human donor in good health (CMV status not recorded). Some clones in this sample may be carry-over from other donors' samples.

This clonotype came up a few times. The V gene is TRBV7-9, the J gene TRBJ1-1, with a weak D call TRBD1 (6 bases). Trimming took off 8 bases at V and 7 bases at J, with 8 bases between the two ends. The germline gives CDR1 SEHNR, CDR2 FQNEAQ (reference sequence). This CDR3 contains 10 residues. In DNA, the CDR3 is TGTGCCAGCGGAGGGGGTGAAGCTTTCTTT. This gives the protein CASGGGEAFF.

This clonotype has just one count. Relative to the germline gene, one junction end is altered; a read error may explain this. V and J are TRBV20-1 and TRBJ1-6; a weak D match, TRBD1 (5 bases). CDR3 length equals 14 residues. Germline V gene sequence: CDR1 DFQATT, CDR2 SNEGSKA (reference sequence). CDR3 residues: CSARGPTANSPLHF. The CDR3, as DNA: TGCAGTGCCAGAGGCCCGACAGCAAATTCACCCCTCCACTTT.

This CDR3 reads CASSRTGSHQPQHF. The DNA of the CDR3 is TGTGCCAGCAGCAGGACAGGGTCTCACCAGCCCCAGCATTTT. J is TRBJ1-5 and V is TRBV7-2; 8 nucleotides align to TRBD1. The CDR3 is made up of 14 amino acids. V shed 5 bases and J 7 bases; nucleotides not matched to a gene: 7. The germline V gene encodes CDR1 SGHTA and CDR2 FQGNSA.

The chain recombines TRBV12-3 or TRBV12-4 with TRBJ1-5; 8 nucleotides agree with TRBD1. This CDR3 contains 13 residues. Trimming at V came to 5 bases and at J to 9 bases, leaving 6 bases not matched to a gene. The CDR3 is CASSNDRGLPQHF. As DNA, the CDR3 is TGTGCCAGCAGTAACGACAGGGGTTTGCCCCAGCATTTT.

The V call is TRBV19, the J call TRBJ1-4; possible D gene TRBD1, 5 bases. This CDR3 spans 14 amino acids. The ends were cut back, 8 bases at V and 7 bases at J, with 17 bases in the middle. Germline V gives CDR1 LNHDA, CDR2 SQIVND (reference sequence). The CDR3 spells CASGASGRSEKLFF. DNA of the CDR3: TGTGCCAGTGGGGCAAGCGGTCGGAGTGAAAAACTGTTTTTT.